These T cell receptor beta chains were read from a single sample in a study of radiotherapy plus CTLA-4 blockade in lung cancer. Repertoires were generated with immunoSEQ multiplex PCR, while TCRdb's copy carries only in-frame clones and drops some. The repertoire holds about 49,000 clones, about 85% seen once, with about a quarter in the top ten. Material: peripheral blood, obtained from a patient treated with radiotherapy plus ipilimumab. The source of these receptors is a human donor with non-small cell lung cancer whose response to radiotherapy plus ipilimumab could not be evaluated. The CDR3 runs from the conserved cysteine through the conserved F or W. The D gene is left open where the match is weak. Clone size is given for some rows only: seen once, a few or many times, or a class if the clone is expanded.

TRBJ1-2 . TRBD1 TRBV28 CASKVQGANYGYTF TGTGCCAGCAAGGTCCAGGGGGCTAACTATGGCTACACCTTC
TRBJ1-2 . TRBD1 TRBV4-3 CASSQDRTPGGYGYTF TGCGCCAGCAGCCAAGACCGCACCCCAGGGGGGTATGGCTACACCTTC
TRBJ2-1 . . TRBV7-9 CASSLPGIYNEQFF TGTGCCAGCAGCTTACCGGGAATATACAATGAGCAGTTCTTC
TRBJ2-1 . TRBD2 TRBV28 CASIGRDGSYNEQFF TGTGCCAGCATAGGGAGGGACGGTTCCTACAATGAGCAGTTCTTC
TRBJ1-1 . . TRBV11-2 CASSLSPGATEAFF TGTGCCAGCAGCTTAAGTCCAGGGGCCACTGAAGCTTTCTTT
TRBJ2-7 . . TRBV7-9 CASSLGLGGGLSYEQYF TGTGCCAGCAGCTTAGGATTGGGGGGGGGCCTCTCCTACGAGCAGTACTTC
TRBJ2-7 . TRBD1 TRBV6-5 CASSYSFDRGSYEQYF TGTGCCAGCAGTTACTCCTTTGACAGGGGGTCCTACGAGCAGTACTTC
TRBJ1-2 few TRBD1 TRBV2 CASGRQGYGYTF TGTGCCAGCGGGAGACAGGGCTATGGCTACACCTTC
TRBJ2-7 . TRBD1 TRBV20-1 CSANDRASYF TGCAGTGCGAATGACAGGGCCTCCTACTTC
TRBJ2-1 few . TRBV7-2 CASSLGRVVNEQFF TGTGCCAGCAGCTTAGGCAGGGTGGTCAATGAGCAGTTCTTC
TRBJ2-1 . TRBD2 TRBV4-2 CASSLASGKKNNEQFF TGTGCCAGCAGTCTGGCTAGCGGGAAAAAGAACAATGAGCAGTTCTTC
TRBJ1-1 . TRBD1 TRBV30 CAWSAGQVNTEAFF TGTGCCTGGAGTGCCGGACAGGTGAACACTGAAGCTTTCTTT
TRBJ2-2 . . TRBV5-1 CASSLVGAGTGELFF TGCGCCAGCAGCTTGGTGGGGGCTGGCACCGGGGAGCTGTTTTTT
TRBJ2-7 . TRBD1 TRBV27 CASSLSTGGYYEQYF TGTGCCAGCAGTTTAAGTACAGGGGGCTATTACGAGCAGTACTTC
TRBJ2-5 . TRBD1 TRBV28 CASRPSARGREETQYF TGTGCCAGCAGACCGTCAGCCAGGGGGCGCGAGGAGACCCAGTACTTC
TRBJ1-2 . . TRBV11-2 CASSLIRDPTQPNYGYTF TGTGCCAGCAGCTTAATCCGGGATCCGACTCAACCTAACTATGGCTACACCTTC
TRBJ1-1 . TRBD1 TRBV28 CASSLAGQGLNTEAFF TGTGCCAGCAGCCTAGCGGGACAGGGGCTGAACACTGAAGCTTTCTTT
TRBJ2-7 few . TRBV6-5 CASSIQVSYEQYF TGTGCCAGCAGTATACAGGTATCCTACGAGCAGTACTTC
TRBJ1-2 . . TRBV28 CASTQGPIQGGYTF TGTGCCAGCACGCAGGGGCCCATCCAGGGTGGCTACACCTTC
TRBJ1-1 once . TRBV4-3 CASSQADSLNTEAFF TGCGCCAGCAGCCAAGCGGACAGTTTGAACACTGAAGCTTTCTTT
TRBJ1-2 . TRBD1 TRBV5-1 CASSPGTGLYGYTF TGCGCCAGCAGCCCTGGGACAGGGTTATATGGCTACACCTTC
TRBJ2-2 . TRBD2 TRBV11-3 CASVPLGLARPGELFF TGTGCCAGCGTACCATTAGGACTAGCGAGACCCGGGGAGCTGTTTTTT
TRBJ2-2 . . TRBV7-6 CASSSTNTGELFF TGTGCCAGCAGCTCTACGAACACCGGGGAGCTGTTTTTT
TRBJ1-1 . TRBD1 TRBV5-5 CASSLGQGRTEAFF TGTGCCAGCAGCTTGGGACAGGGGCGCACTGAAGCTTTCTTT